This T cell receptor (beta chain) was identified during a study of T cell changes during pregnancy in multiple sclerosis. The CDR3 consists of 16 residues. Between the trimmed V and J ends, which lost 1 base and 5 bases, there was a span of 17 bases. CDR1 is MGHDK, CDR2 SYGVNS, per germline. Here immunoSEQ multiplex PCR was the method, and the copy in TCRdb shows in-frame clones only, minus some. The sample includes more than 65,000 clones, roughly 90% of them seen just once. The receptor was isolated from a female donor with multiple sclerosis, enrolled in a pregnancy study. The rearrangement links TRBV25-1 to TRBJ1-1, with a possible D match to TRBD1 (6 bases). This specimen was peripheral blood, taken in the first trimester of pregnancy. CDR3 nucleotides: TGTGCCAGCAGTGAATGGGGGGGGGCAGGGAATACTGAAGCTTTCTTT. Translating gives CASSEWGGAGNTEAFF.